This T cell receptor (beta chain) was observed in a study of CD8 T cells in ankylosing spondylitis. Points from the study as a whole: What appeared characteristic of ankylosing spondylitis blood was a TCR beta motif of eight or nine highly homologous variants.

The germline V and J ends were trimmed by 3 bases and 6 bases, with 15 bases remaining between them. Germline assignment: CDR1 MDHEN and CDR2 SYDVKM. This CDR3 region has 15 residues. Turning to this clonotype: The antigen is unknown.

The TCR beta libraries were generated through quantitative 5'-RACE incorporating molecular barcodes. TCRdb independently ran MiXCR on the 5' RACE reads; one entry per CDR3 protein. The profile covers some 700,000 distinct CDR3 sequences, with around 20% appearing a single time and about 19% taken by the ten largest. Sequencing was carried out using blood, either unsorted or a sorted T cell fraction (not recorded which). The chain uses TRBV28 and TRBJ1-5; tentative D call: TRBD1 (5 bases). This clonotype was obtained from a male donor with ankylosing spondylitis. The CDR3 protein is CASSFAGSVGQPQHF. Here the CDR3 DNA reads TGTGCCAGCAGTTTTGCAGGGTCGGTCGGTCAGCCCCAGCATTTT.